This T cell receptor beta chain was profiled in a study of regulatory T cells in long-lasting Graves disease. Study results and caveats: TRBV28, TRBJ1-2 and TRBJ2-5 emerged as the favored segments in persistent disease.

Concerning this clonotype itself: Its antigen remains unidentified.

This CDR3 contains 12 residues. Germline CDR1 MNHEY, CDR2 SMNVEV (reference sequence). Trimming took off 8 bases at V and 0 bases at J, with 7 bases between the two ends. In building TCR beta libraries, iRepertoire HTBI primers were used together with Arm-PCR of CDR3 regions. TCRdb analysed the multiplex PCR reads with MiXCR anew, one entry per CDR3 protein. The sample contains hundreds of thousands of distinct CDR3 sequences, 15% to 20% of which appear only once. Time point denoted: newly diagnosed GD, antithyroid drugs for less than 3 months. Preparation of the TCR library used RNA extracted from PBMCs. These same data were also listed under a study on T cells in Graves' hyperthyroidism and ophthalmopathy.

This receptor was obtained from a young man with Graves disease. The source material was peripheral blood mononuclear cells (PBMCs), sampled at new diagnosis, from a patient treated with antithyroid drugs. The rearrangement uses TRBV27 and TRBJ1-1; D remains unclear. CDR3: CASGILNTEAFF. The CDR3 nucleotides read TGTGCCAGCGGAATCTTGAACACTGAAGCTTTCTTT.